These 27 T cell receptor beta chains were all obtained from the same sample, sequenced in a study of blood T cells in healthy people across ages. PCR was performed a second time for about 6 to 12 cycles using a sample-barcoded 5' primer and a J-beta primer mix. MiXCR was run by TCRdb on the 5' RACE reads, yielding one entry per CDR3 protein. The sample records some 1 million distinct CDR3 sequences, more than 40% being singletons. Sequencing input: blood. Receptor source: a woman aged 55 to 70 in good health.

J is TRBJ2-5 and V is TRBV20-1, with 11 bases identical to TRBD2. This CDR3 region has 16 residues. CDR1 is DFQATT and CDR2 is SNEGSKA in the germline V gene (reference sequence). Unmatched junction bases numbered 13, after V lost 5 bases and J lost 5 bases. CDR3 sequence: CSAAQPSGGTLETQYF. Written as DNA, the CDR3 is TGCAGTGCTGCACAACCTAGCGGGGGGACTCTGGAGACCCAGTACTTC.

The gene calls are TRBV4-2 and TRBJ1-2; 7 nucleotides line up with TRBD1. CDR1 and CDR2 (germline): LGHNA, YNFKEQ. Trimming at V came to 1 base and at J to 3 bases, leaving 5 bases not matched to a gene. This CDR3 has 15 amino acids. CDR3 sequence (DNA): TGTGCCAGCAGCCAAGGTGAAGGGGGCGACTATGGCTACACCTTC. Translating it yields CASSQGEGGDYGYTF.

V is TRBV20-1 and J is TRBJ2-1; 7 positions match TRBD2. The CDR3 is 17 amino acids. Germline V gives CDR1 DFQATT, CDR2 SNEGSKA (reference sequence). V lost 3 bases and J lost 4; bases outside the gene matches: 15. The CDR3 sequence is CSASRPSAGTLYNEQFF. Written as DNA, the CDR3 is TGCAGTGCTAGCCGACCGTCAGCGGGGACCCTTTACAATGAGCAGTTCTTC.

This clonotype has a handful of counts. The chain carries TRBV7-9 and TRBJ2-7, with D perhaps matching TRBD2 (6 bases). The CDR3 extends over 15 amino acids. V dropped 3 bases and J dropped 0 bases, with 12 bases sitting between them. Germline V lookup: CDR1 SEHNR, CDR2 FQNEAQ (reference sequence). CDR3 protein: CASSLFRTTSYEQYF. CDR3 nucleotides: TGTGCCAGCAGCTTGTTCAGGACTACCTCCTACGAGCAGTACTTC.

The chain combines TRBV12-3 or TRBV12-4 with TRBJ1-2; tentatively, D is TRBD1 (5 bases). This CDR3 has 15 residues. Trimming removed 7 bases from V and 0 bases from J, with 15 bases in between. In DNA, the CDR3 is TGTGCCAGCACCCGGGGGTTCTTAGCTAACTATGGCTACACCTTC. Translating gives CASTRGFLANYGYTF.

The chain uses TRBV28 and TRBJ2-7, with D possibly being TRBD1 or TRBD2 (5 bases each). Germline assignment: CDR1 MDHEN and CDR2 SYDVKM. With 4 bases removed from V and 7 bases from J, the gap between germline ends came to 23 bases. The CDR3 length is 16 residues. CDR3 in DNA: TGTGCCAGCAGTTATTGGGGCATCCCCCCTACGGGGGAGCAGTACTTC. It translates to CASSYWGIPPTGEQYF. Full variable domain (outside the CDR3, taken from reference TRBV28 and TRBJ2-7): DVKVTQSSRYLVKRTGEKVFLECVQDMDHENMFWYRQDPGLGLRLIYFSYDVKMKEKGDIPEGYSVSREKKERFSLILESASTNQTSMYLCASSYWGIPPTGEQYFGPGTRLTVT.

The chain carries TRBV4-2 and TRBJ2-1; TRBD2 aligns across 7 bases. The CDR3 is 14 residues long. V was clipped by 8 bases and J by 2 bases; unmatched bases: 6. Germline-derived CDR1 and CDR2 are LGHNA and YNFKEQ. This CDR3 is CASCAGDTYNEQFF. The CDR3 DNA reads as TGTGCCAGCTGTGCGGGAGATACCTACAATGAGCAGTTCTTC.

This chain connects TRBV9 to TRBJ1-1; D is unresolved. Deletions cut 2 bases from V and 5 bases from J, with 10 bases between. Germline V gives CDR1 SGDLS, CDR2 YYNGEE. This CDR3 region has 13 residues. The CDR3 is CASSVIEGTEAFF. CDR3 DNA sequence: TGTGCCAGCAGCGTCATAGAAGGGACTGAAGCTTTCTTT.

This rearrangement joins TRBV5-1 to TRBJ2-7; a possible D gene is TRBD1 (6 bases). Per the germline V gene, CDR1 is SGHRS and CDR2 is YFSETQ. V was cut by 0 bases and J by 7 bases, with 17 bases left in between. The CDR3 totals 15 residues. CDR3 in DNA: TGCGCCAGCAGCTTGGGGGGGCCCTCCTACAATGAGCAGTACTTC. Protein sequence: CASSLGGPSYNEQYF.

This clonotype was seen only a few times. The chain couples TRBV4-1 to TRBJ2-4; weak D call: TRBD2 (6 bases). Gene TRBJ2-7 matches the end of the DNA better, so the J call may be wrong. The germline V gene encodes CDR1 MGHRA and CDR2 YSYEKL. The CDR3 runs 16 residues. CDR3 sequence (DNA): TGCGCCAGCAGCCCGTTCCCTGCGGGAAATCGATACGAGCAGTACTTC. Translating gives CASSPFPAGNRYEQYF.

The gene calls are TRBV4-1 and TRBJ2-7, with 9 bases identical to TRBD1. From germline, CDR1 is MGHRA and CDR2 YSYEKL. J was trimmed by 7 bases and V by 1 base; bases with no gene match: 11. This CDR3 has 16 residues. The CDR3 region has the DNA TGCGCCAGCAGCCAAGGTGGGGGGACAGGGTACAATGAGCAGTACTTC. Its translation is CASSQGGGTGYNEQYF.

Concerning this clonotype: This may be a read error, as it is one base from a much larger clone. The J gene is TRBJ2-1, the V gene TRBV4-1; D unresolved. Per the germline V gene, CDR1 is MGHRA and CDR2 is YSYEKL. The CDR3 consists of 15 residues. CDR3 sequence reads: CARSQGWGSYNEQFF. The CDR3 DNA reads TGCGCCCGCAGCCAAGGCTGGGGTTCCTACAATGAGCAGTTCTTC.

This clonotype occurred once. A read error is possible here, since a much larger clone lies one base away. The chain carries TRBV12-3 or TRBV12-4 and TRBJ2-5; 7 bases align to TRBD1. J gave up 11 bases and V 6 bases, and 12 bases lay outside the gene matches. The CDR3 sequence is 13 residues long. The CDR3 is CASRGTDSYKQYF. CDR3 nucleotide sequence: TGTGCCAGCAGGGGGACAGATTCCTACAAGCAGTACTTC.

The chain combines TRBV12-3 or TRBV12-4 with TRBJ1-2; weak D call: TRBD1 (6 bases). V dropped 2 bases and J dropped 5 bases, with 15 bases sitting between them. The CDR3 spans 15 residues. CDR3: CASSLPGGQGYGYTF. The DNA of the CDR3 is TGTGCCAGCAGTTTACCTGGCGGGCAGGGGTATGGCTACACCTTC.

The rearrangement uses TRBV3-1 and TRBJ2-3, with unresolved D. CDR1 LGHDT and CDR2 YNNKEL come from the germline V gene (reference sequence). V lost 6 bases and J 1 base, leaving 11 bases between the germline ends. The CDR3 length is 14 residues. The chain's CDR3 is CASRNRLGTDTQYF. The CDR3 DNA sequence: TGTGCCAGCAGAAACAGACTGGGCACAGATACGCAGTATTTT.

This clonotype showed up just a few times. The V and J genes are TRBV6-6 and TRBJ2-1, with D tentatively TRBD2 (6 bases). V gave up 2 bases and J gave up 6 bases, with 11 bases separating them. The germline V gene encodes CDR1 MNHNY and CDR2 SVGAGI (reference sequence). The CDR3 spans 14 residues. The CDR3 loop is CASSYGDSPNEQFF. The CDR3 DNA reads TGTGCCAGCAGTTACGGGGACTCTCCCAATGAGCAGTTCTTC.

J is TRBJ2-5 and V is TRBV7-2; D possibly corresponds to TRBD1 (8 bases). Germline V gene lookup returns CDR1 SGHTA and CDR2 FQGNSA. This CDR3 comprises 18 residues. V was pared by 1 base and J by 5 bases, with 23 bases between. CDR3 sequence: CASSLVVGGQGGGETQYF. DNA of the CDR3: TGTGCCAGCAGCTTAGTGGTGGGAGGACAGGGCGGGGGTGAGACCCAGTACTTC.

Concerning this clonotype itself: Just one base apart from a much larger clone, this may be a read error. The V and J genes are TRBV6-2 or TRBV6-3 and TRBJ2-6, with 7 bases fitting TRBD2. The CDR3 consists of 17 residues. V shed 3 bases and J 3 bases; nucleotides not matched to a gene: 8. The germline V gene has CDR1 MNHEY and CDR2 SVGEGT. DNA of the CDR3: TGTGCCAGCAGTTATCAGGGACTAAAAAGTGGGGCCAACGTCCTGACTTTC. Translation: CASSYQGLKSGANVLTF.

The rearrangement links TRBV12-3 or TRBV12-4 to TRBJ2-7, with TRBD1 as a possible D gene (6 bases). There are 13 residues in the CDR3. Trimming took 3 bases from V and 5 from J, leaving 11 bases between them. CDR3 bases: TGTGCCAGCAGTTTTAGGGGGACCCACGAGCAGTACTTC. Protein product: CASSFRGTHEQYF.

The DNA for the CDR3 is TGTGCCAGCAGCTTTGTGGCAGGGCCTTACGAGCAGTACTTC. This sequence encodes CASSFVAGPYEQYF. This chain connects TRBV7-9 to TRBJ2-7; D is possibly TRBD1 (5 bases). Germline CDR1 and CDR2: SEHNR and FQNEAQ (reference sequence). Trimming left V 3 bases short and J 4 bases short, with 13 bases between. The CDR3 extends over 14 amino acids.

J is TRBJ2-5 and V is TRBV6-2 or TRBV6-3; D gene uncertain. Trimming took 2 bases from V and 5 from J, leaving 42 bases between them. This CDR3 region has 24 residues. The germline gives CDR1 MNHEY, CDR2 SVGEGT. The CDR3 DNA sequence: TGTGCCAGCAGTTACCCCGCTTTCGACCCTCCGGACGTGGCAGACGGCGGCACGGACGAGACCCAGTACTTC. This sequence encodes CASSYPAFDPPDVADGGTDETQYF.

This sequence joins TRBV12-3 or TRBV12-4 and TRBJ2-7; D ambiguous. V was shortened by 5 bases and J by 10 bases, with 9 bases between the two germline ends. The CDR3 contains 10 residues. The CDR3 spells CASSPPSQYF. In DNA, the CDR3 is TGTGCCAGCAGTCCACCCAGCCAGTACTTC.

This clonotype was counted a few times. The CDR3 nucleotides read TGTGCCAGCAGGGCGGGACTAGCGGGAACCGATGAGCAGTTCTTC. Protein: CASRAGLAGTDEQFF. The chain uses TRBV2 and TRBJ2-1, with TRBD2 matching 13 bases. This CDR3 is 15 amino acids long. V shed 6 bases, J shed 8 bases, and the junction held 7 bases outside the gene matches. Germline-derived CDR1 and CDR2 are SNHLY and FYNNEI.

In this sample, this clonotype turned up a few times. The CDR3 DNA sequence: TGTGCCAGCAGTCCACAATTTCAGCCCCAGCATTTT. It is translated as CASSPQFQPQHF. The gene calls are TRBV12-3 or TRBV12-4 and TRBJ1-5; D is undetermined. CDR3 length: 12 residues. With 5 bases removed from V and 6 bases from J, the gap between germline ends came to 8 bases.

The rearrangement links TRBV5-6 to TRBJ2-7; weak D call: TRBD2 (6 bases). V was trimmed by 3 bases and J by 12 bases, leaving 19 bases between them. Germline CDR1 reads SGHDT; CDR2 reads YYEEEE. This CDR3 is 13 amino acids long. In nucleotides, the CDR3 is TGTGCCAGCAGCTCAATCCCGGGACTTGAAGGGTACTTC. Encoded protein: CASSSIPGLEGYF.

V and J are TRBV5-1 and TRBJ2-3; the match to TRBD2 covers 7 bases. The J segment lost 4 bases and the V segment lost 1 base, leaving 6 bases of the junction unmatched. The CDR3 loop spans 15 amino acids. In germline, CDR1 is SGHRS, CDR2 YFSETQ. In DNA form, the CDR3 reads TGCGCCAGCAGCTTGTGGGGGGGAGAGGCAGATACGCAGTATTTT. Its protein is CASSLWGGEADTQYF.

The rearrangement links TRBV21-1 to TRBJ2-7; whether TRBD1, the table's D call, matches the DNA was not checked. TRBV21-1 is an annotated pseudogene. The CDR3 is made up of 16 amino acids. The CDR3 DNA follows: TGTGCCAGCAGCCCCTCGGGGACAGGGGTTACCTACGAGCAGTACTTC. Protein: CASSPSGTGVTYEQYF.